These 5 T cell receptor beta chains originate from one sample sequenced in a study of cytomegalovirus exposure and HLA in healthy donors. The study ran its PCR with 60 Vbeta and 13 Jbeta primers. Method: immunoSEQ multiplex PCR; TCRdb's copy keeps in-frame clones and lacks some. The data hold 140,000 or so clones, with roughly 66% observed a single time. The sequencing input was PBMCs. Receptor source: a woman in her sixties or seventies in good health and CMV-seronegative.

This rearrangement joins TRBV11-3 to TRBJ1-2; D is undetermined. V lost 2 bases and J lost 8, with 9 bases in between. Germline V CDR1 and CDR2: SGHNT, YENEEA. The CDR3 extends over 12 amino acids. CDR3 coding DNA: TGTGCCAGCAGCTTAACGCTCCGGGGCTACACCTTC. Residues: CASSLTLRGYTF.

The chain links TRBV6-5 to TRBJ1-1, with 7 bases aligning to TRBD1. The germline V gene has CDR1 MNHEY and CDR2 SVGAGI. The CDR3 has 13 residues. Trimming removed 7 bases from V and 5 bases from J; junction bases left unmatched: 7. DNA for the CDR3: TGTGCCAGCATGATGACAGGGAGGACTGAAGCTTTCTTT. Amino acid sequence: CASMMTGRTEAFF.

This clone appeared once. DNA for the CDR3: TGTGCCAGTAGTATAGATTTTCGGGGATTAGAGACCCAGTACTTC. Its protein is CASSIDFRGLETQYF. The chain links TRBV19 to TRBJ2-5, with D possibly matching TRBD2 (5 bases). Trimming pared 0 bases from V and 4 bases from J, leaving 12 bases between. CDR3 size: 15 residues. Germline-derived CDR1 and CDR2 are LNHDA and SQIVND (reference sequence). The full variable domain, completed using reference TRBV19 and TRBJ2-5, is DGGITQSPKYLFRKEGQNVTLSCEQNLNHDAMYWYRQDPGQGLRLIYYSQIVNDFQKGDIAEGYSVSREKKESFPLTVTSAQKNPTAFYLCASSIDFRGLETQYFGPGTRLLVL.

This chain's CDR3 is CASSLVASGGQRTQYF. The CDR3 DNA reads as TGTGCCAGCAGCTTAGTAGCTAGCGGGGGTCAGAGGACGCAGTATTTT. The chain has TRBV5-6 and TRBJ2-3; 10 nucleotides align to TRBD2. From germline, CDR1 is SGHDT and CDR2 YYEEEE. The CDR3 spans 16 residues. Trimming took 2 bases from V and 9 from J; bases not matched to a gene: 12.

The V call is TRBV7-8, the J call TRBJ2-3; D uncertain. This CDR3 contains 15 residues. Germline V gene data show CDR1 as SGHVS and CDR2 as FQNEAQ. V lost 5 bases to trimming and J lost 3 bases, with 15 bases between them. CDR3 region: CASSQLPAGTDTQYF. The CDR3 nucleotides are TGTGCCAGCAGCCAACTCCCGGCCGGGACAGATACGCAGTATTTT.